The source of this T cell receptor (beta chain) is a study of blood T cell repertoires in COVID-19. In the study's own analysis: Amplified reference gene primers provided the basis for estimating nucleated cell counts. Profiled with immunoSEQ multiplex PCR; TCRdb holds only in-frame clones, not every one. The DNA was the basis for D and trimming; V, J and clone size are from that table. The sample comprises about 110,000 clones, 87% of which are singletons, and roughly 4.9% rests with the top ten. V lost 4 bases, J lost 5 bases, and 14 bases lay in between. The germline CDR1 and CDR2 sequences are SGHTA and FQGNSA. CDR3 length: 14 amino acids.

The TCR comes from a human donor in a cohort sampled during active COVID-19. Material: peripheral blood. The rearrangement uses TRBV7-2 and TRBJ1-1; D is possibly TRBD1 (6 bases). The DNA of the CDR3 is TGTGCCAGCAGCTCGATGGGGGCGCATACTGAAGCTTTCTTT. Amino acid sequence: CASSSMGAHTEAFF.